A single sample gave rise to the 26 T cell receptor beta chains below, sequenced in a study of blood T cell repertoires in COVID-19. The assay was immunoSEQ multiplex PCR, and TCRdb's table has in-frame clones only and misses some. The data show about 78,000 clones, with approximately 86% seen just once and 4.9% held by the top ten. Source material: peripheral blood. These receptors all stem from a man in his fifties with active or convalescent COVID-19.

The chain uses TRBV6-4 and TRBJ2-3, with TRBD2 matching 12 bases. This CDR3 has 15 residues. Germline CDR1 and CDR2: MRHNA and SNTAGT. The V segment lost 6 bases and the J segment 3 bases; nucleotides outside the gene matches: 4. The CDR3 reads CASSQLAGGTDTQYF. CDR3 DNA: TGTGCCAGCAGCCAACTAGCGGGGGGAACAGATACGCAGTATTTT.

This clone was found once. The CDR3 spells CASSGTSGGYTQYF. The CDR3 bases are TGTGCCAGCAGCGGGACTAGCGGGGGTTATACGCAGTATTTT. The chain links TRBV7-9 to TRBJ2-3, with 14 bases aligning to TRBD2. CDR3 length equals 14 residues. Germline V gene sequence: CDR1 SEHNR, CDR2 FQNEAQ (reference sequence). After removal of 5 bases from V and 7 bases from J, the junction contained 2 bases not matched to a gene.

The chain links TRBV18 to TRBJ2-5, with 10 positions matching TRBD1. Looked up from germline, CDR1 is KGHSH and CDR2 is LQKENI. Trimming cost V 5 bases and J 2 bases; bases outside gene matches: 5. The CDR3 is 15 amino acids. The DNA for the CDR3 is TGTGCCAGCTCAACCGGGACAGGGGCTCAAGAGACCCAGTACTTC. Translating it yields CASSTGTGAQETQYF.

CDR3 sequence (DNA): TGTGCCAGCAGCCAGGGACAGTCCTACGAGCAGTACGTC. It specifies CASSQGQSYEQYV. The V call is TRBV6-5, the J call TRBJ2-7; TRBD1 aligns across 7 bases. The J segment lost 1 base and the V segment lost 6 bases, leaving 3 bases of the junction unmatched. The CDR3 extends over 13 amino acids. Germline-derived CDR1 and CDR2 are MNHEY and SVGAGI.

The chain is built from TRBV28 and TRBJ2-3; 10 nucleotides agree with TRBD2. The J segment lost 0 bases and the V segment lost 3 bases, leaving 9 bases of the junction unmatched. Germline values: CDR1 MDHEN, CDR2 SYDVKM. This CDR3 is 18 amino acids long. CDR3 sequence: CASSFDSGGTASTDTQYF. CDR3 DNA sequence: TGTGCCAGCAGTTTTGATAGCGGGGGGACCGCCAGCACAGATACGCAGTATTTT.

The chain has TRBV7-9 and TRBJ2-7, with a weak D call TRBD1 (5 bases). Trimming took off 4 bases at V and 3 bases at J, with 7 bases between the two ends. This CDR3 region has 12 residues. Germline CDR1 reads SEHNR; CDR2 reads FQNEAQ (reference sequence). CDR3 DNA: TGTGCCAGCAGCTCGACAGACTACGAGCAGTACTTC. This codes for CASSSTDYEQYF.

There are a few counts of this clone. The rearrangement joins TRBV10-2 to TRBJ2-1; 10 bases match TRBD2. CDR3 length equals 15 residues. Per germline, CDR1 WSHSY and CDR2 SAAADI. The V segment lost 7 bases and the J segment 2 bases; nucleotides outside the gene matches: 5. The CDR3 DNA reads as TGCGCCAGCATGAAGCGGGGGGGCCCCTACAATGAGCAGTTCTTC. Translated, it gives CASMKRGGPYNEQFF.

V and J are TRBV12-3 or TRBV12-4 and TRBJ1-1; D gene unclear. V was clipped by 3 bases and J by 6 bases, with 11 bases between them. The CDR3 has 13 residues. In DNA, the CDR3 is TGTGCCAGCAGTTTGGGAGGGTCCCCTGAAGCTTTCTTT. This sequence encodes CASSLGGSPEAFF.

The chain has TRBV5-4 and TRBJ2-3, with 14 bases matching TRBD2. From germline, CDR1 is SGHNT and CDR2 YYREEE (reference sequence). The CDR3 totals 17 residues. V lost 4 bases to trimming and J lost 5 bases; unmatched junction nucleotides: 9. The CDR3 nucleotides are TGTGCCAGCAGCGTCGGACTAGCGGGGGGCCAGGGAGATACGCAGTATTTT. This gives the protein CASSVGLAGGQGDTQYF.

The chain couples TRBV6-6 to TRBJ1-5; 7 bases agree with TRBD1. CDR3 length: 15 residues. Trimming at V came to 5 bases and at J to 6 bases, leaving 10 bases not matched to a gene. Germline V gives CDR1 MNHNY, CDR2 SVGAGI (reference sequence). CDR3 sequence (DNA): TGTGCCAGCAGTGATCCTCGACAGGGAGGTCAGCCCCAGCATTTT. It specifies CASSDPRQGGQPQHF.

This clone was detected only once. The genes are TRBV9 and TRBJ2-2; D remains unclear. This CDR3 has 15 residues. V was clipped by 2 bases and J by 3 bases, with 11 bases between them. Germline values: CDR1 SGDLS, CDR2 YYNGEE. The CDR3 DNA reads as TGTGCCAGCAGCGTCGAGCATCTCGACACCGGGGAGCTGTTTTTT. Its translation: CASSVEHLDTGELFF.

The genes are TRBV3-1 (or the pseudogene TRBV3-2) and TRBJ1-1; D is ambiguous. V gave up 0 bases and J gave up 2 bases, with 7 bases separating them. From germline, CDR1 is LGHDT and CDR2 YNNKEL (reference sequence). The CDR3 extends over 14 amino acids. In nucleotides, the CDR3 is TGTGCCAGCAGCCAAGATCACAGAAACACTGAAGCTTTCTTT. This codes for CASSQDHRNTEAFF.

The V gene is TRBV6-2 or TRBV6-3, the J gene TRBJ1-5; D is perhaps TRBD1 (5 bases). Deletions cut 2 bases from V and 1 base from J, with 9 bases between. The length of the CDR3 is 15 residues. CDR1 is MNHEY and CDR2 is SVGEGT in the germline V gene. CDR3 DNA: TGTGCCAGCAGTTACACCCGGGGGAGCAATCAGCCCCAGCATTTT. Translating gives CASSYTRGSNQPQHF.

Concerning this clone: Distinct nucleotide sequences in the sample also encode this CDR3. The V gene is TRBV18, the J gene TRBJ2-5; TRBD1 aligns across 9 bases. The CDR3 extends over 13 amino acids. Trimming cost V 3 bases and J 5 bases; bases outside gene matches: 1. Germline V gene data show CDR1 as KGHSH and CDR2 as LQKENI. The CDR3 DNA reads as TGTGCCAGCTCACCCGGGACAGGGGAGACCCAGTACTTC. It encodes CASSPGTGETQYF.

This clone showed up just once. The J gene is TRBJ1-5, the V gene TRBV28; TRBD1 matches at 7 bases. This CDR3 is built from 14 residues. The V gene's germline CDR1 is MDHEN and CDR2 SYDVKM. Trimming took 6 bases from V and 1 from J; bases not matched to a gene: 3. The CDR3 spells CASRTGTSNQPQHF. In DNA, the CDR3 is TGTGCCAGCAGGACAGGGACGAGCAATCAGCCCCAGCATTTT. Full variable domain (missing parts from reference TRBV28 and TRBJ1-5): DVKVTQSSRYLVKRTGEKVFLECVQDMDHENMFWYRQDPGLGLRLIYFSYDVKMKEKGDIPEGYSVSREKKERFSLILESASTNQTSMYLCASRTGTSNQPQHFGDGTRLSIL.

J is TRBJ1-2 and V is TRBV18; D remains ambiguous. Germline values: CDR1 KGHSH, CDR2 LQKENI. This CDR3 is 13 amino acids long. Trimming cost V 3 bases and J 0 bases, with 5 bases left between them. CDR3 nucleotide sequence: TGTGCCAGCTCACCCGGAGCTAACTATGGCTACACCTTC. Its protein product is CASSPGANYGYTF.

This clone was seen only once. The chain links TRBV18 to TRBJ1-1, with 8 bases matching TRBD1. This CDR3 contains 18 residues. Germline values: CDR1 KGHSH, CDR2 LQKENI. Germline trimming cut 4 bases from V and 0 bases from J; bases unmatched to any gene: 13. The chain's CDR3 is CASSQSRTGRRMNTEAFF. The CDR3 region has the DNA TGTGCCAGCTCACAGAGTCGGACAGGGCGTCGTATGAACACTGAAGCTTTCTTT.

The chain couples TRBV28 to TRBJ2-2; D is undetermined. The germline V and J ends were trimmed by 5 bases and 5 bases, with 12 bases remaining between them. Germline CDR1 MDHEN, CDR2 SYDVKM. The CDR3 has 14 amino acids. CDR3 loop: CASSESTPTGELFF. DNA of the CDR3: TGTGCCAGCAGTGAATCGACACCGACCGGGGAGCTGTTTTTT.

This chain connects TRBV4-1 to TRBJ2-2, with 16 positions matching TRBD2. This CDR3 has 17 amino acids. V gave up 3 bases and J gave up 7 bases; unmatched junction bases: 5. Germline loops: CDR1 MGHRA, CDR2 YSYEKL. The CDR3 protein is CASSHPGLAGGIGELFF. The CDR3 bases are TGCGCCAGCAGCCACCCGGGACTAGCGGGGGGGATCGGGGAGCTGTTTTTT.

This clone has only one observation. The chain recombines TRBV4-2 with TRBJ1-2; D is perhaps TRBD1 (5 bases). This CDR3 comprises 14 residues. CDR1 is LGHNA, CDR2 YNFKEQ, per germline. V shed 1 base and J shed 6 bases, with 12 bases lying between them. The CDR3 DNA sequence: TGTGCCAGCAGCCAAGTTGAGGGAGGGGATGGCTACACCTTC. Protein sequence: CASSQVEGGDGYTF.

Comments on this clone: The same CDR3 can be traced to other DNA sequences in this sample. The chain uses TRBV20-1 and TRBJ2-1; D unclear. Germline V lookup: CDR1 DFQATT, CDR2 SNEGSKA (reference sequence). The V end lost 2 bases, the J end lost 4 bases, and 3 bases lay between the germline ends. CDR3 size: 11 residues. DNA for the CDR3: TGCAGTGCTAGAACTTACAATGAGCAGTTCTTC. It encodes CSARTYNEQFF.

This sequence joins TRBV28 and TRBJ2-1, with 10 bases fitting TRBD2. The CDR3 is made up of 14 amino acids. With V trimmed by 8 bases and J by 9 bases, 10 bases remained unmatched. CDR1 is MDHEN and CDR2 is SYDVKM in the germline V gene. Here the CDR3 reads CASSTSGMVSEQFF. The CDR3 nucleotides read TGTGCCAGCTCTACTAGCGGGATGGTGAGTGAGCAGTTCTTC.

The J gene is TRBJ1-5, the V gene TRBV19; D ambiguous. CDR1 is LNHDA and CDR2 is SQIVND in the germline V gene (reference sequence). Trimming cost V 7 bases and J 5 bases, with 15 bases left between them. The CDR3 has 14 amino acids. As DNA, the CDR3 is TGTGCCAGTACCCCCCGGAACGGGGATCAGCCCCAGCATTTT. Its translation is CASTPRNGDQPQHF. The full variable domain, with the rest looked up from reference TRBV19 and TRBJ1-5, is DGGITQSPKYLFRKEGQNVTLSCEQNLNHDAMYWYRQDPGQGLRLIYYSQIVNDFQKGDIAEGYSVSREKKESFPLTVTSAQKNPTAFYLCASTPRNGDQPQHFGDGTRLSIL.

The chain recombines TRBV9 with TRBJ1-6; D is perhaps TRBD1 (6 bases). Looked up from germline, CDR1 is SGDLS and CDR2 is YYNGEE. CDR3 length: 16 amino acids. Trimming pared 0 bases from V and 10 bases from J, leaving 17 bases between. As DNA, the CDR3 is TGTGCCAGCAGCGTAGGACAGGACCCTAGGGAATCACCCCTCCACTTT. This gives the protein CASSVGQDPRESPLHF.

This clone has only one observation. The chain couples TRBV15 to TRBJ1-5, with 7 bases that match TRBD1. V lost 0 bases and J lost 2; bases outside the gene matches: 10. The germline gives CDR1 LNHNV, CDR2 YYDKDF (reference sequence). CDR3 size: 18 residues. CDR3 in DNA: TGTGCCACCAGCAGAGAGGCCCAGGGGGGAATAGGCAATCAGCCCCAGCATTTT. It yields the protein CATSREAQGGIGNQPQHF.

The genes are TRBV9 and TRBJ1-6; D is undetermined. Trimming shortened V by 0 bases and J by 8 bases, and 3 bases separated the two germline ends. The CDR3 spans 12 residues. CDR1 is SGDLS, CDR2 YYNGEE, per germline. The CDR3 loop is CASSVGDSPLHF. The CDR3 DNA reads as TGTGCCAGCAGCGTAGGAGATTCACCCCTCCACTTT.